Below are 8 T cell receptor beta chains sequenced from a single sample in a study of T cells in Graves' hyperthyroidism and ophthalmopathy. RNA transcripts yielded amplified TCR beta CDR3 regions. The HTBI primer set drove a first-round RT-PCR of the TCR CDR3. In TCRdb, the multiplex PCR reads were re-called with MiXCR into one record per CDR3 protein. This sample has around 600,000 distinct CDR3 sequences, with 14% found just once. The sequencing sample was made of blood. The receptor source for this set is a woman under 30 with Graves' ophthalmopathy.

This clonotype was observed a few times. This chain joins TRBV20-1 and TRBJ2-7, with 8 bases that match TRBD2. CDR3 size: 14 residues. CDR1 DFQATT and CDR2 SNEGSKA come from the germline V gene (reference sequence). The J segment lost 6 bases and the V segment lost 7 bases, leaving 14 bases of the junction unmatched. The CDR3 DNA reads as TGCAGTGGGGAACGCGGAGCGGGAGCACTCGAGCAGTACTTC. Protein product: CSGERGAGALEQYF.

The table lists this clonotype with many counts. The chain is built from TRBV5-1 and TRBJ2-1, with TRBD2 identical over 10 bases. CDR3 length: 17 amino acids. Germline CDR1 reads SGHRS; CDR2 reads YFSETQ. The trim removed 0 bases at V and 1 base at J, leaving 4 bases unmatched. CDR3 residues: CASSLGTSGNSYNEQFF. CDR3 DNA: TGCGCCAGCAGCTTGGGGACTAGCGGTAATTCCTACAATGAGCAGTTCTTC.

V usage is TRBV10-3 and J usage is TRBJ2-1, with 14 bases lining up with TRBD2. The CDR3 runs to 17 residues. The V gene's germline CDR1 is ENHRY and CDR2 SYGVKD. V lost 7 bases and J lost 0; bases outside the gene matches: 5. CDR3 coding DNA: TGTGCCATCATCCACGGACTAGCGGGAGGCTCCTACAATGAGCAGTTCTTC. Protein sequence: CAIIHGLAGGSYNEQFF.

This clonotype showed up many times. This chain uses TRBV6-1 with TRBJ1-5; no clear D. V was trimmed by 5 bases and J by 6 bases, leaving 14 bases between them. The CDR3 runs 14 residues. Germline V gene data show CDR1 as MNHNS and CDR2 as SASEGT. The CDR3 loop is CASSRDDPSQPQHF. The CDR3 DNA reads as TGTGCCAGCAGTAGGGATGACCCGAGTCAGCCCCAGCATTTT.

In regard to this clonotype: An end of the junction does not agree with germline; a read error may underlie this. The chain joins TRBV7-3 to TRBJ2-3; TRBD2 aligns across 10 bases. There are 14 residues in the CDR3. Per germline, CDR1 SGHTA and CDR2 FQGTGA. In nucleotides, the CDR3 is TGTGCCGGCAGCTCAAGCGGGAGGGCGGATACGCAGTATTTT. Translating gives CAGSSSGRADTQYF.

This clonotype was found many times. The rearrangement joins TRBV18 to TRBJ2-7, with D tentatively TRBD1 (6 bases). V lost 4 bases, J lost 0 bases, and 10 bases lay in between. Looked up from germline, CDR1 is KGHSH and CDR2 is LQKENI. The CDR3 consists of 14 residues. CDR3 DNA: TGTGCCAGCTCACGCGGACAGACCTCCTACGAGCAGTACTTC. This sequence encodes CASSRGQTSYEQYF. The full variable domain, its missing parts supplied by reference TRBV18 and TRBJ2-7, is NAGVMQNPRHLVRRRGQEARLRCSPMKGHSHVYWYRQLPEEGLKFMVYLQKENIIDESGMPKERFSAEFPKEGPSILRIQQVVRGDSAAYFCASSRGQTSYEQYFGPGTRLTVT.

This clonotype occurred many times. The gene calls are TRBV11-1 and TRBJ2-3; no firm D call. Germline V gene data show CDR1 as SGHAT and CDR2 as FQDESV (reference sequence). Trimming cost V 5 bases and J 8 bases, with 11 bases left between them. The CDR3 extends over 12 amino acids. DNA of the CDR3: TGTGCCAGCAGCCAAGGACCAAGTACGCAGTATTTT. Amino acid sequence: CASSQGPSTQYF.

This clonotype was observed at least ten times. V usage is TRBV20-1 and J usage is TRBJ2-1; TRBD2 matches at 15 bases. Germline CDR1 DFQATT, CDR2 SNEGSKA (reference sequence). Losses at the gene ends were 2 bases for V and 2 bases for J; bases not matched to a gene: 10. This CDR3 is 19 amino acids long. The CDR3 loop reads CSARPGLAGGRGPYNEQFF. Written as DNA, the CDR3 is TGCAGTGCTAGACCGGGACTAGCGGGAGGAAGGGGTCCCTACAATGAGCAGTTCTTC.